This is a list of T cell receptor beta chains from one sample in a study of CD8 T cells in ankylosing spondylitis. TCRdb recomputed calls from the 5' RACE reads with MiXCR, one row per CDR3 protein. The sample has 150,000 to 200,000 distinct CDR3 sequences, 13% seen once; the top ten hold 11%. The source material was blood, either unsorted or a sorted T cell fraction (not recorded which). These TCRs come from a female donor with ankylosing spondylitis or in good health (not recorded which). CDR3s include the opening cysteine and the closing phenylalanine or tryptophan. Fields, in order: CDR3 length, J gene, clone size, V gene, D gene, CDR3 DNA, CDR3 protein. D genes are given only for firm matches. Clone size is shown for a subset of rows, as once, few, many or a class of expanded clone.

CDR3 length: 13
J gene: TRBJ2-4
clone size: many
V gene: TRBV15
D gene: .
CDR3 DNA: TGTGCCACCAGCACAGGAGGAGAGGACATTCAGTACTTC
CDR3 protein: CATSTGGEDIQYF

CDR3 length: 15
J gene: TRBJ1-1
clone size: many
V gene: TRBV6-1
D gene: TRBD1
CDR3 DNA: TGTGCCAGCAGTGAGAGACAGGGGTTGAACACTGAAGCTTTCTTT
CDR3 protein: CASSERQGLNTEAFF

CDR3 length: 18
J gene: TRBJ2-1
clone size: few
V gene: TRBV20-1
D gene: TRBD2
CDR3 DNA: TGCAGTGCTAGAGATCCGGGCCGATCAGCGGGAGCGGGGAATGAGCAGTTCTTC
CDR3 protein: CSARDPGRSAGAGNEQFF

CDR3 length: 11
J gene: TRBJ2-1
clone size: .
V gene: TRBV12-2
D gene: .
CDR3 DNA: TGTGCAAGTCGCTTATTCCCTGAGCAGTTCTTC
CDR3 protein: CASRLFPEQFF

CDR3 length: 13
J gene: TRBJ2-5
clone size: few
V gene: TRBV7-2
D gene: .
CDR3 DNA: TGTGCCAGCAGCTTAATAGGGTTAGAGACCCAGTACTTC
CDR3 protein: CASSLIGLETQYF

CDR3 length: 13
J gene: TRBJ2-1
clone size: many
V gene: TRBV7-8
D gene: .
CDR3 DNA: TGTGCCAGCAGCTTATCTACCAACAATGAGCAGTTCTTC
CDR3 protein: CASSLSTNNEQFF

CDR3 length: 13
J gene: TRBJ2-5
clone size: many
V gene: TRBV29-1
D gene: .
CDR3 DNA: TGCAGCGTTGGACGGGTCTCTGGGGAGACCCAGTACTTC
CDR3 protein: CSVGRVSGETQYF

CDR3 length: 16
J gene: TRBJ2-6
clone size: .
V gene: TRBV7-2
D gene: .
CDR3 DNA: TGTGCCAGCAGCTTATATCCGCACTCTGGGGCCAACGTCCTGACTTTC
CDR3 protein: CASSLYPHSGANVLTF

CDR3 length: 14
J gene: TRBJ2-1
clone size: .
V gene: TRBV5-1
D gene: .
CDR3 DNA: TGCGCCAGCAGCTTGGACCCCAGGGAGGTGGAGCAGTTCTTC
CDR3 protein: CASSLDPREVEQFF

CDR3 length: 15
J gene: TRBJ2-1
clone size: .
V gene: TRBV9
D gene: TRBD2
CDR3 DNA: TGTGCCAGCAGCGTAGCAGCCCGGGAGGGCAATGAGCAGTTCTTC
CDR3 protein: CASSVAAREGNEQFF

CDR3 length: 15
J gene: TRBJ1-1
clone size: many
V gene: TRBV6-1
D gene: .
CDR3 DNA: TGTGCCAGCAGTGTATCCGGGACGCTTGTGACTGAAGCTTTCTTT
CDR3 protein: CASSVSGTLVTEAFF

CDR3 length: 14
J gene: TRBJ2-2
clone size: many
V gene: TRBV6-5
D gene: .
CDR3 DNA: TGTGCCAGCAGTTGGGGCACGAACACCGGGGAGCTGTTTTTT
CDR3 protein: CASSWGTNTGELFF

CDR3 length: 13
J gene: TRBJ1-2
clone size: many
V gene: TRBV5-1
D gene: .
CDR3 DNA: TGCGCCAGCAGCTCCTGGACGGACTTCGGCTACACCTTC
CDR3 protein: CASSSWTDFGYTF

CDR3 length: 17
J gene: TRBJ2-1
clone size: many
V gene: TRBV4-3
D gene: .
CDR3 DNA: TGCGCCAGCAGCCAAGGGGGGGACGGGAGCTCCTACAATGAGCAGTTCTTC
CDR3 protein: CASSQGGDGSSYNEQFF

CDR3 length: 14
J gene: TRBJ2-7
clone size: .
V gene: TRBV7-8
D gene: .
CDR3 DNA: TGTGCCAGCAGCCTGCGTGGACCGTTCTACGAGCAGTACTTC
CDR3 protein: CASSLRGPFYEQYF

CDR3 length: 11
J gene: TRBJ1-2
clone size: few
V gene: TRBV5-1
D gene: .
CDR3 DNA: TGCGCCAGCAGCGCCTCTGGGGGCTACACCTTC
CDR3 protein: CASSASGGYTF

CDR3 length: 12
J gene: TRBJ1-2
clone size: few
V gene: TRBV20-1
D gene: TRBD1
CDR3 DNA: TGCAGTGCTCACGGACAGGCGCATGGCTACACCTTC
CDR3 protein: CSAHGQAHGYTF

CDR3 length: 13
J gene: TRBJ2-3
clone size: many
V gene: TRBV12-3/TRBV12-4
D gene: .
CDR3 DNA: TGTGCCAGCAGCCGAGACAGGCGGGATACGCAGTATTTT
CDR3 protein: CASSRDRRDTQYF

CDR3 length: 15
J gene: TRBJ2-1
clone size: few
V gene: TRBV6-1
D gene: TRBD2
CDR3 DNA: TGTGCCAGCAGTGAATTTGGCGGGAGTAACAATGAGCAGTTCTTC
CDR3 protein: CASSEFGGSNNEQFF

CDR3 length: 17
J gene: TRBJ2-2
clone size: few
V gene: TRBV7-3
D gene: TRBD1
CDR3 DNA: TGTGCCAGCAGCTTAAGTGAGGGGGCCGCGTACACCGGGGAGCTGTTTTTT
CDR3 protein: CASSLSEGAAYTGELFF

CDR3 length: 16
J gene: TRBJ2-4
clone size: many
V gene: TRBV7-9
D gene: TRBD2
CDR3 DNA: TGTGCCAGCAGCTTAGTTCTAGGGCGGGAGATGGACATTCAGTACTTC
CDR3 protein: CASSLVLGREMDIQYF

CDR3 length: 14
J gene: TRBJ1-6
clone size: many
V gene: TRBV15
D gene: .
CDR3 DNA: TGTGCCACCAGCATGGGAAGCGAGGGTTCACCCCTCCACTTT
CDR3 protein: CATSMGSEGSPLHF

CDR3 length: 11
J gene: TRBJ1-2
clone size: many
V gene: TRBV20-1
D gene: .
CDR3 DNA: TGCAGTGCTGCGGGGACCTATGGCTACACCTTC
CDR3 protein: CSAAGTYGYTF

CDR3 length: 13
J gene: TRBJ1-4
clone size: .
V gene: TRBV6-1
D gene: .
CDR3 DNA: TGTGCCAGCAGGATGACAGGCAATGAAAAACTGTTTTTT
CDR3 protein: CASRMTGNEKLFF

CDR3 length: 16
J gene: TRBJ2-7
clone size: .
V gene: TRBV29-1
D gene: TRBD2
CDR3 DNA: TGCAGCGTTGTGGGACTTCGGACTAGCGGGAGCGACGAGCAGTACTTC
CDR3 protein: CSVVGLRTSGSDEQYF

CDR3 length: 18
J gene: TRBJ2-5
clone size: few
V gene: TRBV9
D gene: .
CDR3 DNA: TGTGCCAGCAGCGTAGAGGGCGGGTCGGAAGGACCTCAAAAGACCCAGTACTTC
CDR3 protein: CASSVEGGSEGPQKTQYF

CDR3 length: 15
J gene: TRBJ2-3
clone size: once
V gene: TRBV9
D gene: .
CDR3 DNA: TGTGCCAGCAGCCCCGTAGGTGGGCGTGGAGATACGCAGTATTTT
CDR3 protein: CASSPVGGRGDTQYF

CDR3 length: 14
J gene: TRBJ2-1
clone size: many
V gene: TRBV6-2/TRBV6-3
D gene: .
CDR3 DNA: TGTGCCAGCAGTTACCGTGGAAGAAACAATGAGCAGTTCTTC
CDR3 protein: CASSYRGRNNEQFF

CDR3 length: 14
J gene: TRBJ2-1
clone size: .
V gene: TRBV3-1
D gene: TRBD2
CDR3 DNA: TGTGCCAGCAGCCGGGTAGCGGGAGCCGGTGAGCAGTTCTTC
CDR3 protein: CASSRVAGAGEQFF

CDR3 length: 14
J gene: TRBJ2-7
clone size: many
V gene: TRBV4-2
D gene: TRBD2
CDR3 DNA: TGTGCCAGCAGCCCAGGTCTTGAGCGGGAGTTACAGTACTTC
CDR3 protein: CASSPGLERELQYF

CDR3 length: 13
J gene: TRBJ2-7
clone size: .
V gene: TRBV6-2/TRBV6-3
D gene: TRBD2
CDR3 DNA: TGTGCCAGTGGGACTAGCGGAGCCTACGAGCAGTACTTC
CDR3 protein: CASGTSGAYEQYF

CDR3 length: 15
J gene: TRBJ2-1
clone size: many
V gene: TRBV20-1
D gene: TRBD2
CDR3 DNA: TGCAGTCCAGGCACCCATAGCGGGAGATACAATGAGCAGTTCTTC
CDR3 protein: CSPGTHSGRYNEQFF

CDR3 length: 14
J gene: TRBJ1-4
clone size: .
V gene: TRBV10-3
D gene: .
CDR3 DNA: TGTGCCATCAGTTCGGGGGCAACTAATGAAAAACTGTTTTTT
CDR3 protein: CAISSGATNEKLFF

CDR3 length: 13
J gene: TRBJ2-7
clone size: .
V gene: TRBV6-1
D gene: TRBD1
CDR3 DNA: TGTGCCAGCCTGGACAGGGCCTCCTACGAGCAGTACTTC
CDR3 protein: CASLDRASYEQYF

CDR3 length: 11
J gene: TRBJ2-1
clone size: many
V gene: TRBV19
D gene: .
CDR3 DNA: TGTGCCAGTAGTTCCGGGGATGAGCAGTTCTTC
CDR3 protein: CASSSGDEQFF

CDR3 length: 16
J gene: TRBJ2-7
clone size: few
V gene: TRBV5-6
D gene: TRBD2
CDR3 DNA: TGTGCCAGCAGCCTCGAGACTAGCGGGAGCTTTTACGAGCAGTACTTC
CDR3 protein: CASSLETSGSFYEQYF

CDR3 length: 16
J gene: TRBJ2-1
clone size: many
V gene: TRBV12-3/TRBV12-4
D gene: TRBD2
CDR3 DNA: TGTGCCAGCAACCTCGGACTAGCGGGAAGATACAATGAGCAGTTCTTC
CDR3 protein: CASNLGLAGRYNEQFF

CDR3 length: 15
J gene: TRBJ2-6
clone size: few
V gene: TRBV7-3
D gene: .
CDR3 DNA: TGTGCCAGCAGCCGCACTAATACAGGGGCCAACGTCCTGACTTTC
CDR3 protein: CASSRTNTGANVLTF

CDR3 length: 15
J gene: TRBJ1-2
clone size: few
V gene: TRBV19
D gene: .
CDR3 DNA: TGTGCCAGTAGTTTCCAAACAGGGACGTCGGGTGGCTACACCTTC
CDR3 protein: CASSFQTGTSGGYTF

CDR3 length: 15
J gene: TRBJ2-7
clone size: many
V gene: TRBV20-1
D gene: TRBD1
CDR3 DNA: TGCAGTGCAACTACGTCGGGACAGGTAACCTACGAGCAGTACTTC
CDR3 protein: CSATTSGQVTYEQYF

CDR3 length: 17
J gene: TRBJ2-1
clone size: .
V gene: TRBV11-2
D gene: TRBD2
CDR3 DNA: TGTGCCAGCAGCTTTCCCCTGGGACTAGCGGGGCCCAATGAGCAGTTCTTC
CDR3 protein: CASSFPLGLAGPNEQFF

CDR3 length: 15
J gene: TRBJ2-2
clone size: many
V gene: TRBV12-3/TRBV12-4
D gene: .
CDR3 DNA: TGTGCCAGCAAACCGGGTCGGGGCCGAACCGGGGAGCTGTTTTTT
CDR3 protein: CASKPGRGRTGELFF

CDR3 length: 15
J gene: TRBJ1-3
clone size: many
V gene: TRBV11-2
D gene: .
CDR3 DNA: TGTGCCAGCAGCCCGGACACCCACTCTGGAAACACCATATATTTT
CDR3 protein: CASSPDTHSGNTIYF

CDR3 length: 13
J gene: TRBJ2-5
clone size: many
V gene: TRBV20-1
D gene: TRBD2
CDR3 DNA: TGCAGTGCTAGGGGAGGGATAGCCGAGACCCAGTACTTC
CDR3 protein: CSARGGIAETQYF

CDR3 length: 15
J gene: TRBJ1-1
clone size: .
V gene: TRBV6-1
D gene: TRBD1
CDR3 DNA: TGTGTCAGCAGCGACAGGGGACGAACGAACACTGAAGCTTTCTTT
CDR3 protein: CVSSDRGRTNTEAFF

CDR3 length: 16
J gene: TRBJ1-2
clone size: .
V gene: TRBV20-1
D gene: TRBD1
CDR3 DNA: TGCAGTGCTAGCCCCTCAGGGGGCGGAGGGACTGGGGGCTACACCTTC
CDR3 protein: CSASPSGGGGTGGYTF